Here is one TCR beta chain with its context. Antigen specificity is unknown. The germline V gene encodes CDR1 MNHNY and CDR2 SVGAGI (reference sequence). Losses at the gene ends were 7 bases for V and 4 bases for J; bases not matched to a gene: 8. There are 14 residues in the CDR3. This sample was taken from a study of STAT3 mutations in large granular lymphocyte leukemia. Study overall: Roughly half the longitudinally sequenced T-LGLL patients had canonical STAT3 mutations. More than half of T-LGLL patients received immunosuppressive therapy. General study results and limits: Every T-cell large granular lymphocyte leukemia patient had at least one immunodominant TCR beta clonotype. TCR clonotype switching after therapy occurred in 6 of 18 patients.

This table comes from immunoSEQ multiplex PCR, and its TCRdb copy is limited to in-frame clones, with some not included. The data contain roughly 30,000 clones, 60% to 85% of them singletons. The sample comprised peripheral blood mononuclear cells. The chain couples TRBV6-6 to TRBJ2-7; 9 bases map to TRBD2. The receptor was isolated from a woman between 50 and 59 years old with T-cell large granular lymphocyte leukemia. Some clones in this sample may be carry-over from other donors' samples. CDR3: CASNDGGREYEQYF. The CDR3 DNA follows: TGTGCCAGCAACGATGGCGGGAGGGAGTACGAGCAGTACTTC.